This T cell receptor (beta chain) is drawn from a study of shared clonotypes between healthy human individuals. Study summary: The plates for each donor numbered three CD4 naive, three CD4 memory, two CD8 naive and one CD8 memory.

This clone was detected only once. Antigen specificity is unknown. Germline V CDR1 and CDR2: SNHLY, FYNNEI. The CDR3 has 15 amino acids. J gave up 6 bases and V 3 bases, and 10 bases lay outside the gene matches. Study observations and caveats: Sampling was confined to blood; repertoires within tissues likely differ. Some naive CD4 clonotypes, roughly 5%, turned up in common across several donors.

Terminally differentiated effector memory CD45RA+ cells were excluded by CCR7 positive selection of CD45RO-negative cells. Each subset's genomic DNA was split evenly across several immunoSEQ plates. Profiling relied on immunoSEQ multiplex PCR, and the TCRdb table lists in-frame clones only, not all of them. The profile shows millions of clones, 85% to 95% of them singletons. The V and J genes are TRBV2 and TRBJ1-2, with 7 positions matching TRBD1. This receptor was obtained from a young man in good health. Some clones in this sample may be carry-over from other donors' samples. The sequencing input was naive CD8+ T cells from PBMCs. The CDR3 reads CASSDVTGLWNGYTF. The CDR3, as DNA: TGTGCCAGCAGTGACGTGACAGGGCTCTGGAATGGCTACACCTTC.